A single sample is the source of the 6 T cell receptor beta chains below, sequenced in a study of T cells in Graves' hyperthyroidism and ophthalmopathy. TCR beta CDR3 region amplification was performed from RNA transcripts. RT-PCR in the first round (using the HTBI primer set) targeted the TCR CDR3. From the multiplex PCR reads, TCRdb called clonotypes with MiXCR, one entry per CDR3 protein. The sample lists a few hundred thousand distinct CDR3 sequences, about a sixth occurring once. Sequenced: blood. The receptors were sampled from a middle-aged woman with Graves' ophthalmopathy.

This clonotype was counted at least ten times. The chain employs TRBV6-1 and TRBJ1-3; D remains unclear. The V gene's germline CDR1 is MNHNS and CDR2 SASEGT. The length of the CDR3 is 13 residues. Trimming removed 3 bases from V and 0 bases from J, with 3 bases in between. The CDR3 reads CASSDNSGNTIYF. DNA of the CDR3: TGTGCCAGCAGTGACAACTCTGGAAACACCATATATTTT.

This clonotype has only a few counts. The chain joins TRBV5-1 to TRBJ2-2; 7 bases fit TRBD2. The CDR3 consists of 17 residues. V lost 4 bases, J lost 2 bases, and 11 bases stayed unmatched. The germline V gene encodes CDR1 SGHRS and CDR2 YFSETQ. In DNA, the CDR3 is TGCGCCAGCAGCCCCTGGTGGCGGGGGAATAACACCGGGGAGCTGTTTTTT. Encoded protein: CASSPWWRGNNTGELFF.

This clonotype appeared many times. This chain uses TRBV28 with TRBJ2-7; no clear D. CDR1 MDHEN and CDR2 SYDVKM come from the germline V gene. The CDR3 contains 13 residues. V lost 2 bases to trimming and J lost 2 bases, with 7 bases between them. DNA of the CDR3: TGTGCCAGCAGTTTAGCACAGACCTACGAGCAGTACTTC. Amino acids: CASSLAQTYEQYF. Based on the CDR3 plus reference TRBV28 and TRBJ2-7, the full variable domain is DVKVTQSSRYLVKRTGEKVFLECVQDMDHENMFWYRQDPGLGLRLIYFSYDVKMKEKGDIPEGYSVSREKKERFSLILESASTNQTSMYLCASSLAQTYEQYFGPGTRLTVT.

In its sample, this clonotype was seen many times. The chain employs TRBV18 and TRBJ2-5, with a possible D match to TRBD2 (5 bases). The CDR3 loop spans 15 amino acids. Between the trimmed V and J ends, which lost 0 bases and 1 base, there was a span of 9 bases. CDR1 and CDR2 from the germline V gene are KGHSH and LQKENI. The CDR3 coding sequence is TGTGCCAGCTCACCACCTGGGGAGAGCCAAGAGACCCAGTACTTC. Amino acids: CASSPPGESQETQYF.

This clonotype has only one observation. The junction differs from germline at one of its ends, possibly a read error. V gene TRBV29-1 combines with J gene TRBJ2-5; D is possibly TRBD2 (6 bases). Germline V gene data show CDR1 as SQVTM and CDR2 as ANQGSEA. The CDR3 totals 12 residues. The CDR3 DNA is TGCAGCGTTCGCGGGGATCAAGAGACCCGGTACTTC. As protein: CSVRGDQETRYF.

In this sample, this clonotype turned up once. The V call is TRBV20-1, the J call TRBJ2-5, with a weak D call TRBD2 (7 bases). The V gene lost 4 bases and the J gene lost 5 bases, with 23 bases spanning the gap. The CDR3 has 16 residues. Germline lookup yields CDR1 DFQATT and CDR2 SNEGSKA (reference sequence). CDR3 region: CSATLRGGQTGETQYF. The DNA of the CDR3 is TGCAGTGCTACCCTTAGGGGGGGGCAAACCGGGGAGACCCAGTACTTC.